The entry below describes one T cell receptor (beta chain). Its specificity is not known. These data come from a study of memory CD4+ T cells and cytomegalovirus serostatus. For the study at large: Donors were healthy Belgian adults, fewer than ten CMV seropositive and 20 to 25 seronegative. Study outcomes and limitations: CMV serostatus prediction reached median AUC roughly 0.95, or 0.91 with US-trained model. The CMV-associated TCR signature appears largely within the CD4+ memory repertoire.

TCRdb's copy holds only in-frame clones and misses some; the assay was immunoSEQ multiplex PCR. The table lists about 50,000 clones, around 77% of them singletons. With V trimmed by 6 bases and J by 7 bases, 6 bases remained unmatched. This CDR3 is 13 amino acids long. Germline V gene lookup returns CDR1 MNHEY and CDR2 SVGAGI. The sort gate was single viable CD3+CD4+CD8-CD45RO+ cells for memory CD4+ T cells. Serum IgG to CMV pp150, pp28, p38 and p52 defined serostatus. The gene calls are TRBV6-5 and TRBJ1-1; TRBD1 matches 9 bases. The material sequenced was memory CD4+ T cells from blood. The source is an adult in good health and CMV-seronegative. CDR3 residues: CASRPRDRVEAFF. The DNA for the CDR3 is TGTGCCAGCAGGCCCCGGGACAGGGTTGAAGCTTTCTTT.